These 26 T cell receptor beta chains came from one sample sequenced in a study of blood T cell repertoires in COVID-19. Clones were sequenced by immunoSEQ multiplex PCR, and TCRdb holds only the in-frame ones, with some missing. The data contain 150,000 to 200,000 clones, about 80% of them seen just once; the ten biggest clones take up less than 4%. The sequenced material came from PBMCs or T cells enriched from blood (not recorded which). The receptor source for this set is an older woman who had recovered from COVID-19.

The chain employs TRBV5-6 and TRBJ1-1, with no clear D. V lost 2 bases to trimming and J lost 1 base, with 21 bases between them. Germline V gene data show CDR1 as SGHDT and CDR2 as YYEEEE. The CDR3 has 18 residues. CDR3 amino acids: CASSFLASPGRTNTEAFF. As DNA, the CDR3 is TGTGCCAGCAGCTTTTTGGCGTCTCCTGGGCGAACGAACACTGAAGCTTTCTTT.

The chain carries TRBV2 and TRBJ2-5; weak D call: TRBD2 (5 bases). The CDR3 has 13 residues. The germline gives CDR1 SNHLY, CDR2 FYNNEI. The V end was cut by 7 bases, the J end by 3 bases, with 12 bases between. The CDR3: CASKRGVEETQYF. The CDR3 DNA sequence: TGTGCCAGCAAACGGGGAGTTGAAGAGACCCAGTACTTC. The full variable domain, rest sourced from reference TRBV2 and TRBJ2-5, is EPEVTQTPSHQVTQMGQEVILRCVPISNHLYFYWYRQILGQKVEFLVSFYNNEISEKSEIFDDQFSVERPDGSNFTLKIRSTKLEDSAMYFCASKRGVEETQYFGPGTRLLVL.

This chain links TRBV6-1 with TRBJ1-4; tentative D call: TRBD1 (5 bases). Trimming took off 2 bases at V and 7 bases at J, with 14 bases between the two ends. The length of the CDR3 is 15 residues. Germline V gives CDR1 MNHNS, CDR2 SASEGT. The chain's CDR3 is CASSESGYNGEKLFF. CDR3 bases: TGTGCCAGCAGTGAATCAGGGTATAATGGTGAAAAACTGTTTTTT.

CDR3 in amino acids: CASSFGSGDQPQHF. The DNA of the CDR3 is TGTGCCAGCAGTTTTGGTTCGGGGGATCAGCCCCAGCATTTT. This chain links TRBV28 with TRBJ1-5; D might be TRBD1 (5 bases). V lost 3 bases to trimming and J lost 5 bases, with 11 bases between them. This CDR3 region has 14 residues. Germline-derived CDR1 and CDR2 are MDHEN and SYDVKM.

This clone was recorded only once. V gene TRBV7-6 combines with J gene TRBJ2-7, with TRBD1 identical over 10 bases. Germline CDR1 reads SGHVS; CDR2 reads FNYEAQ. Unmatched junction bases numbered 11, after V lost 5 bases and J lost 4 bases. The CDR3 spans 16 residues. CDR3 nucleotides: TGTGCCAGCAGCAGCCAGACAGGGGGCAAGAGGTACGAGCAGTACTTC. This translates into CASSSQTGGKRYEQYF.

The V gene is TRBV24-1, the J gene TRBJ2-7, with D possibly being TRBD1 (6 bases). This CDR3 has 14 residues. The germline V gene has CDR1 KGHDR and CDR2 SFDVKD. Trimming removed 1 base at V and 6 bases at J, with 12 bases between. DNA of the CDR3: TGTGCCACCAGTGATTTTCGCACAGGGTCCGAGCAGTACTTC. This sequence encodes CATSDFRTGSEQYF.

The genes are TRBV5-6 and TRBJ1-3; 8 nucleotides match TRBD1. Germline CDR1 is SGHDT and CDR2 is YYEEEE. Losses at the gene ends were 4 bases for V and 4 bases for J; bases not matched to a gene: 4. This CDR3 has 14 amino acids. This chain's CDR3 is CASSRTGNGNTIYF. The DNA of the CDR3 is TGTGCCAGCAGCCGGACAGGGAACGGAAACACCATATATTTT.

The J gene is TRBJ2-1, the V gene TRBV14, with 9 positions matching TRBD1. The CDR3 covers 17 residues. Germline V gene lookup returns CDR1 SGHDN and CDR2 FVKESK. V lost 0 bases and J lost 8; bases outside the gene matches: 11. For the CDR3, the DNA is TGTGCCAGCAGCCAAGAAGATATATCGGACAGGGGCTATGAGCAGTTCTTC. This sequence encodes CASSQEDISDRGYEQFF.

V is TRBV9 and J is TRBJ2-2, with 10 bases matching TRBD2. CDR3 length: 16 amino acids. Germline lookup yields CDR1 SGDLS and CDR2 YYNGEE. Unmatched junction bases numbered 10, after V lost 5 bases and J lost 6 bases. The CDR3 reads CASSSNLAGAAGELFF. The CDR3 nucleotides read TGTGCCAGCAGTTCTAACCTAGCGGGGGCGGCCGGGGAGCTGTTTTTT.

The chain is built from TRBV18 and TRBJ2-1, with D maybe TRBD2 (6 bases). This CDR3 is 15 amino acids long. Germline V gene sequence: CDR1 KGHSH, CDR2 LQKENI. With 5 bases removed from V and 5 bases from J, the gap between germline ends came to 16 bases. The DNA for the CDR3 is TGTGCCAGCTCAAACGTCGGGGGACTCGACAATGAGCAGTTCTTC. It yields the protein CASSNVGGLDNEQFF. The whole variable domain, remainder taken from reference TRBV18 and TRBJ2-1, is NAGVMQNPRHLVRRRGQEARLRCSPMKGHSHVYWYRQLPEEGLKFMVYLQKENIIDESGMPKERFSAEFPKEGPSILRIQQVVRGDSAAYFCASSNVGGLDNEQFFGPGTRLTVL.

The chain carries TRBV11-2 and TRBJ2-1; D possibly corresponds to TRBD1 (6 bases). The V gene lost 1 base and the J gene lost 6 bases, with 13 bases spanning the gap. Per germline, CDR1 SGHAT and CDR2 FQNNGV. The CDR3 runs 15 residues. The CDR3 protein is CASSLGVGRGNEQFF. The CDR3 bases are TGTGCCAGCAGCTTAGGGGTGGGCAGGGGCAATGAGCAGTTCTTC.

V and J are TRBV27 and TRBJ1-1; D is unclear. The CDR3 covers 14 residues. The V gene's germline CDR1 is MNHEY and CDR2 SMNVEV (reference sequence). The V gene lost 5 bases and the J gene lost 1 base, with 11 bases spanning the gap. The CDR3 here is CASSPYTENTEAFF. For the CDR3, the DNA is TGTGCCAGCAGTCCCTACACAGAGAACACTGAAGCTTTCTTT.

This chain connects TRBV3-1 (or the pseudogene TRBV3-2) to TRBJ1-2, with 10 bases identical to TRBD1. The V segment lost 4 bases and the J segment 8 bases; nucleotides outside the gene matches: 13. The V gene's germline CDR1 is LGHDT and CDR2 YNNKEL (reference sequence). The CDR3 is 16 residues long. The CDR3 protein is CASSPQGTGVKSGYTF. The CDR3 DNA reads as TGTGCCAGCAGCCCCCAAGGGACAGGGGTTAAAAGCGGCTACACCTTC.

This chain links TRBV2 with TRBJ1-5; TRBD1 might be the D (6 bases). Trimming removed 2 bases from V and 2 bases from J, with 10 bases in between. The CDR3 runs to 15 residues. Germline V gene sequence: CDR1 SNHLY, CDR2 FYNNEI. As DNA, the CDR3 is TGTGCCAGCAGTGAATACGCAGGGGGCAATCAGCCCCAGCATTTT. Translated: CASSEYAGGNQPQHF.

The chain uses TRBV24-1 and TRBJ2-5; the D gene is possibly TRBD1 (6 bases). The V gene's germline CDR1 is KGHDR and CDR2 SFDVKD. The length of the CDR3 is 12 residues. Trimming removed 1 base from V and 7 bases from J, with 6 bases in between. This CDR3 reads CATSDFRGTQYF. The CDR3 DNA sequence: TGTGCCACCAGTGATTTCAGGGGGACCCAGTACTTC.

J is TRBJ1-1 and V is TRBV3-1 (or the pseudogene TRBV3-2); D uncertain. CDR3 length: 16 residues. CDR1 and CDR2 from the germline V gene are LGHDT and YNNKEL (reference sequence). V was shortened by 0 bases and J by 3 bases, with 14 bases between the two germline ends. The CDR3 loop is CASSQDPTGGYTEAFF. As DNA, the CDR3 is TGTGCCAGCAGCCAAGATCCTACGGGCGGGTACACTGAAGCTTTCTTT.

The chain employs TRBV11-2 and TRBJ2-3; 9 bases are a match to TRBD2. Germline V CDR1 and CDR2: SGHAT, FQNNGV. The junction had 4 bases not matched to a gene; V was cut back by 1 base and J by 2 bases. The CDR3 has 16 amino acids. CDR3 protein: CASSLVAGGNTDTQYF. The CDR3 bases are TGTGCCAGCAGCTTAGTGGCGGGGGGGAACACAGATACGCAGTATTTT.

The chain links TRBV18 to TRBJ1-2; a possible D gene is TRBD1 (5 bases). The CDR3 contains 17 residues. The ends were cut back, 3 bases at V and 4 bases at J, with 21 bases in the middle. Germline assignment: CDR1 KGHSH and CDR2 LQKENI. The CDR3 sequence is CASSPGPPNPGAYGYTF. CDR3 DNA sequence: TGTGCCAGCTCACCGGGGCCTCCAAATCCTGGTGCCTATGGCTACACCTTC.

This chain links TRBV6-5 with TRBJ2-2, with 9 bases that match TRBD1. Trimming cost V 10 bases and J 6 bases; bases outside gene matches: 9. CDR3 length: 14 residues. The V gene's germline CDR1 is MNHEY and CDR2 SVGAGI. CDR3 amino acids: CANAQGARAGELFF. The DNA for the CDR3 is TGTGCCAACGCACAGGGGGCTCGGGCCGGGGAGCTGTTTTTT.

This clone was counted only a few times. The chain employs TRBV2 and TRBJ2-3; D gene ambiguous. The length of the CDR3 is 14 residues. CDR1 and CDR2 from the germline V gene are SNHLY and FYNNEI. V was shortened by 4 bases and J by 4 bases, with 12 bases between the two germline ends. The CDR3 DNA follows: TGTGCCAGCAGTGCGGAGCGCCGAGCAGATACGCAGTATTTT. Its translation: CASSAERRADTQYF.

The V call is TRBV6-5, the J call TRBJ1-2; 7 bases are shared with TRBD1. The V gene's germline CDR1 is MNHEY and CDR2 SVGAGI. This CDR3 contains 14 residues. V gave up 7 bases and J gave up 0 bases; unmatched junction bases: 5. The CDR3 is CASNPGGTNYGYTF. Written as DNA, the CDR3 is TGTGCCAGCAACCCAGGGGGGACTAACTATGGCTACACCTTC.

V is TRBV21-1 and J is TRBJ1-5; the table's D call, TRBD1, was not checked against the DNA. TRBV21-1 is a pseudogene segment. The CDR3 is 16 residues long. The CDR3, as DNA: TGTGCCAGCAGCAGCTGCAGGGGGCAGGGAAATCAGCCCCAGCATTTT. It specifies CASSSCRGQGNQPQHF.

This chain uses TRBV5-4 with TRBJ2-1, with 8 nucleotides matching TRBD2. Losses at the gene ends were 6 bases for V and 9 bases for J; bases not matched to a gene: 17. Looked up from germline, CDR1 is SGHNT and CDR2 is YYREEE (reference sequence). The CDR3 has 16 residues. The chain's CDR3 is CASTPGGAGVLGEQFF. CDR3 bases: TGTGCCAGCACCCCCGGTGGAGCGGGGGTTCTCGGTGAGCAGTTCTTC.

The chain uses TRBV7-8 and TRBJ1-2, with D unresolved. Germline lookup yields CDR1 SGHVS and CDR2 FQNEAQ. The CDR3 covers 14 residues. V was trimmed by 1 base and J by 0 bases, leaving 6 bases between them. This CDR3 is CASSLDGANYGYTF. The CDR3 bases are TGTGCCAGCAGCTTAGACGGAGCTAACTATGGCTACACCTTC.

This clone was observed once. The chain joins TRBV10-1 to TRBJ2-2; 9 nucleotides line up with TRBD1. Germline loops: CDR1 WNHNN, CDR2 SYGVQD (reference sequence). The CDR3 length is 16 residues. J gave up 4 bases and V 5 bases, and 8 bases lay outside the gene matches. The CDR3 here is CASSIGTGRITGELFF. In nucleotides, the CDR3 is TGCGCCAGCAGTATTGGGACAGGGAGAATCACCGGGGAGCTGTTTTTT.

The count of this clone is one. The V and J genes are TRBV5-1 and TRBJ2-5; D not resolved. CDR3 size: 14 residues. Per germline, CDR1 SGHRS and CDR2 YFSETQ. V was shortened by 2 bases and J by 2 bases, with 10 bases between the two germline ends. The DNA of the CDR3 is TGCGCCAGCAGCTTTCGAAGCTCACAAGAGACCCAGTACTTC. Amino acid sequence: CASSFRSSQETQYF.